This passage covers 19 T cell receptor beta chains from one sample sequenced in a study of T cells in Graves' hyperthyroidism and ophthalmopathy. TCR beta CDR3 regions were amplified from RNA. With the HTBI primer set, the TCR CDR3 went through a first round of RT-PCR. Using its own MiXCR run on the multiplex PCR reads, TCRdb lists one record per CDR3 protein. The sample yields 340,000 or so distinct CDR3 sequences, around a sixth seen once. The specimen sequenced was blood. The receptor set was obtained from a woman between 50 and 59 years old with Graves' hyperthyroidism.

This rearrangement joins TRBV24-1 to TRBJ2-5, with a possible D match to TRBD2 (6 bases). The V end was cut by 0 bases, the J end by 2 bases, with 12 bases between. There are 16 residues in the CDR3. Germline CDR1 KGHDR, CDR2 SFDVKD. The CDR3 sequence: CATSDLEGGGQETQYF. DNA for the CDR3: TGTGCCACCAGTGATTTGGAGGGAGGCGGGCAAGAGACCCAGTACTTC.

This chain links TRBV5-1 with TRBJ2-3; D unclear. The CDR3 loop spans 15 amino acids. V lost 0 bases, J lost 2 bases, and 10 bases lay in between. CDR1 is SGHRS and CDR2 is YFSETQ in the germline V gene. The CDR3 reads CASSLDSPNTDTQYF. As DNA, the CDR3 is TGCGCCAGCAGCTTGGATTCGCCCAACACAGATACGCAGTATTTT.

This clonotype appeared a few times. The chain carries TRBV5-1 and TRBJ2-3; TRBD1 might be the D (5 bases). V lost 2 bases and J 0 bases, leaving 13 bases between the germline ends. Germline CDR1 is SGHRS and CDR2 is YFSETQ. This CDR3 has 16 amino acids. CDR3 sequence (DNA): TGCGCCAGCAGCTTTCAGGGATGGATCAGCACAGATACGCAGTATTTT. It translates to CASSFQGWISTDTQYF.

The chain carries TRBV20-1 and TRBJ2-3; 15 bases are shared with TRBD2. This CDR3 spans 17 amino acids. V shed 3 bases and J 2 bases; nucleotides not matched to a gene: 6. Per germline, CDR1 DFQATT and CDR2 SNEGSKA (reference sequence). For the CDR3, the DNA is TGCAGTGCTAGCGGACTAGCGGGGGGGGAGTTCACAGATACGCAGTATTTT. Its translation is CSASGLAGGEFTDTQYF.

V gene TRBV27 combines with J gene TRBJ1-6, with unresolved D. The V and J ends lost 2 bases and 13 bases respectively, with 15 bases between them. This CDR3 is built from 14 residues. Germline-derived CDR1 and CDR2 are MNHEY and SMNVEV (reference sequence). This CDR3 is CASSLNSGESPLHF. In nucleotides, the CDR3 is TGTGCCAGCAGTTTAAATTCCGGAGAGTCCCCCCTCCACTTT.

The rearrangement uses TRBV24-1 and TRBJ2-2; D possibly corresponds to TRBD2 (6 bases). The germline CDR1 and CDR2 sequences are KGHDR and SFDVKD. The CDR3 consists of 14 residues. Trimming removed 9 bases from V and 6 bases from J, with 16 bases in between. For the CDR3, the DNA is TGTGCCACCGCTGGCGGGGTATACGCCGGGGAGCTGTTTTTT. Protein: CATAGGVYAGELFF.

This clonotype showed up many times. CDR3 DNA: TGTGCCAGCAGTGAAGGGACGTACCAAGAGACCCAGTACTTC. Amino acids: CASSEGTYQETQYF. The chain links TRBV2 to TRBJ2-5; no firm D call. V lost 1 base and J 0 bases, leaving 6 bases between the germline ends. From germline, CDR1 is SNHLY and CDR2 FYNNEI. This CDR3 has 14 amino acids.

This rearrangement joins TRBV13 to TRBJ2-1, with D uncertain. Per germline, CDR1 PRHDT and CDR2 FYEKMQ (reference sequence). V was clipped by 2 bases and J by 7 bases, with 9 bases between them. The CDR3 is 13 residues long. The CDR3 loop reads CASSLLAANEQFF. The CDR3 DNA reads as TGTGCCAGCAGCTTATTGGCGGCGAATGAGCAGTTCTTC. The full variable domain, completed using reference TRBV13 and TRBJ2-1, is AAGVIQSPRHLIKEKRETATLKCYPIPRHDTVYWYQQGPGQDPQFLISFYEKMQSDKGSIPDRFSAQQFSDYHSELNMSSLELGDSALYFCASSLLAANEQFFGPGTRLTVL.

The chain uses TRBV30 and TRBJ2-5; D unclear. Trimming removed 1 base at V and 7 bases at J, with 7 bases between. CDR3 length: 11 residues. Germline V gene sequence: CDR1 GTSNPN, CDR2 SVGIG (reference sequence). The chain's CDR3 is CAWSDGSTQYF. Here the CDR3 DNA reads TGTGCCTGGAGTGACGGGTCGACCCAGTACTTC.

This clonotype was observed a handful of times. This rearrangement joins TRBV6-2 or TRBV6-3 to TRBJ2-5, with D perhaps being TRBD1 or TRBD2 (5 bases each). V lost 6 bases and J 1 base, leaving 15 bases between the germline ends. Germline-derived CDR1 and CDR2 are MNHEY and SVGEGT. This CDR3 has 15 amino acids. In nucleotides, the CDR3 is TGTGCCAGCAGGACCCTGGGACGTACCCAAGAGACCCAGTACTTC. This translates into CASRTLGRTQETQYF.

The chain couples TRBV7-8 to TRBJ1-4; 7 bases map to TRBD1. CDR3 size: 18 residues. The germline CDR1 and CDR2 sequences are SGHVS and FQNEAQ. With 5 bases clipped from V and 6 bases from J, the junction kept 18 bases outside the gene matches. The CDR3 bases are TGTGCCAGCAGCCCCACTGGGCAGGACAGGCTGATTTATGAAAAACTGTTTTTT. Its protein is CASSPTGQDRLIYEKLFF.

This clonotype was recorded a few times. This chain connects TRBV19 to TRBJ1-1; 10 nucleotides agree with TRBD1. The germline gives CDR1 LNHDA, CDR2 SQIVND (reference sequence). With 7 bases clipped from V and 4 bases from J, the junction kept 6 bases outside the gene matches. CDR3 length: 14 residues. CDR3 nucleotide sequence: TGTGCCAGTAATCTCGGGACAGGGGTCACTGAAGCTTTCTTT. It is translated as CASNLGTGVTEAFF.

The table lists this clonotype with many counts. This rearrangement joins TRBV18 to TRBJ1-1; D not certain. Germline V CDR1 and CDR2: KGHSH, LQKENI. This CDR3 is 12 amino acids long. Trimming took off 2 bases at V and 4 bases at J, with 5 bases between the two ends. CDR3 amino acids: CASSPSGTEAFF. In nucleotides, the CDR3 is TGTGCCAGCTCACCATCAGGCACTGAAGCTTTCTTT.

This clonotype was picked up a small number of times. The CDR3 sequence is CASSKDRLNTGELFF. The DNA for the CDR3 is TGTGCCAGCAGCAAGGACAGACTAAACACCGGGGAGCTGTTTTTT. The chain has TRBV2 and TRBJ2-2; possible D gene TRBD1, 6 bases. The CDR3 is 15 residues long. With 6 bases removed from V and 2 bases from J, the gap between germline ends came to 13 bases. Germline V gives CDR1 SNHLY, CDR2 FYNNEI.

At least ten counts were recorded for this clonotype. Germline is not matched at one junction end, which may reflect a read error. The CDR3 coding sequence is TGTGCCAGCAGTTTAGGAGGGGGGGATTACAATGAGCAGTTCTTC. Amino acids: CASSLGGGDYNEQFF. This sequence joins TRBV11-2 and TRBJ2-1, with D maybe TRBD2 (7 bases). The CDR3 is 15 residues long. Germline loops: CDR1 SGHAT, CDR2 FQNNGV.

This clonotype was seen many times. J is TRBJ1-4 and V is TRBV12-3 or TRBV12-4; 8 bases are a match to TRBD1. CDR3 length: 13 amino acids. Trimming took 7 bases from V and 8 from J; bases not matched to a gene: 6. The CDR3: CASTDRGAEKLFF. DNA for the CDR3: TGTGCCAGCACCGACAGGGGAGCGGAAAAACTGTTTTTT.

This clonotype was recorded at least ten times. The chain uses TRBV20-1 and TRBJ2-7; 13 bases agree with TRBD2. Germline V gene lookup returns CDR1 DFQATT and CDR2 SNEGSKA (reference sequence). The trim removed 3 bases at V and 1 base at J, leaving 6 bases unmatched. The CDR3 is 16 amino acids. The CDR3 nucleotides are TGCAGTGCTAGTGGGACTAGCGGGACTAATTCCTACGAGCAGTACTTC. Protein: CSASGTSGTNSYEQYF.

This clonotype turned up a few times. V gene TRBV3-1 combines with J gene TRBJ2-5; 7 nucleotides match TRBD1. Looked up from germline, CDR1 is LGHDT and CDR2 is YNNKEL (reference sequence). V trimming: 4 bases; J trimming: 5 bases; junction bases outside the gene matches: 7. CDR3 length equals 14 residues. The chain's CDR3 is CASSPPGQSETQYF. In DNA form, the CDR3 reads TGTGCCAGCAGCCCACCGGGACAGTCGGAGACCCAGTACTTC.

There are a few counts of this clonotype. The chain recombines TRBV6-1 with TRBJ2-1; possible D gene TRBD1, 6 bases. From germline, CDR1 is MNHNS and CDR2 SASEGT. The CDR3 is 13 residues long. V lost 6 bases to trimming and J lost 3 bases, with 9 bases between them. CDR3 in DNA: TGTGCCAGCAGCCCGGGACACTACAATGAGCAGTTCTTC. This translates into CASSPGHYNEQFF.